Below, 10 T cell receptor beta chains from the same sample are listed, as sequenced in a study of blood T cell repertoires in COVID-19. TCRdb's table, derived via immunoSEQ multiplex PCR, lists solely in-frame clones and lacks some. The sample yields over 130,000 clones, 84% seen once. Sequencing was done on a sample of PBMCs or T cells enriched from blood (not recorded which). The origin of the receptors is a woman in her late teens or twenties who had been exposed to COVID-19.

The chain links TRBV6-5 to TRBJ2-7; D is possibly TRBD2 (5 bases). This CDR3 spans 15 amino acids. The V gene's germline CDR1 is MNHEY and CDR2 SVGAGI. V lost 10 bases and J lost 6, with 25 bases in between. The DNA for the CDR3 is TGTGCCACTTCCTTCCAACCGGGGAAGGGTGCCGAGCAGTACTTC. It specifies CATSFQPGKGAEQYF.

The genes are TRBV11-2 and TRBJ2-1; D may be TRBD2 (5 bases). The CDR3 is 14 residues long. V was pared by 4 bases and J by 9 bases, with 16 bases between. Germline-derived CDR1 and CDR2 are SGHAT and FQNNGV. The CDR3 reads CASSSNLREGEQFF. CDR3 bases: TGTGCCAGCAGCTCGAACCTACGTGAGGGTGAGCAGTTCTTC.

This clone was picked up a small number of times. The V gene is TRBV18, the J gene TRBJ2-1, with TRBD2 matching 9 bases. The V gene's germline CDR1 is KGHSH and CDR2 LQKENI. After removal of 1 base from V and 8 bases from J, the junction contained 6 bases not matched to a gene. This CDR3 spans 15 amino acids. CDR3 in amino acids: CASSPLAGAGDEQFF. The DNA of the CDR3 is TGTGCCAGCTCACCACTAGCGGGAGCCGGGGATGAGCAGTTCTTC. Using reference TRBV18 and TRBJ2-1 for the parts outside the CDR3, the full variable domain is NAGVMQNPRHLVRRRGQEARLRCSPMKGHSHVYWYRQLPEEGLKFMVYLQKENIIDESGMPKERFSAEFPKEGPSILRIQQVVRGDSAAYFCASSPLAGAGDEQFFGPGTRLTVL.

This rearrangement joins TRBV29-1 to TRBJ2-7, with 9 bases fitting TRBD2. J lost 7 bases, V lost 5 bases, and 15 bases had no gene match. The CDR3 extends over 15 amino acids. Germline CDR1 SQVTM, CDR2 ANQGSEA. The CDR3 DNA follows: TGCAGCGTTACCCCCGGTAGCGGGAGTTTGAGTGAGCAGTACTTC. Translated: CSVTPGSGSLSEQYF.

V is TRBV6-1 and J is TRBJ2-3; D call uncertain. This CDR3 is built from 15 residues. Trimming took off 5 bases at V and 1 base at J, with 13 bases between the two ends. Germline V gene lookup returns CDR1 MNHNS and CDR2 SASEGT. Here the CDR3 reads CASSPVALGTDTQYF. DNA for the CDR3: TGTGCCAGCAGTCCCGTTGCCTTAGGCACAGATACGCAGTATTTT.

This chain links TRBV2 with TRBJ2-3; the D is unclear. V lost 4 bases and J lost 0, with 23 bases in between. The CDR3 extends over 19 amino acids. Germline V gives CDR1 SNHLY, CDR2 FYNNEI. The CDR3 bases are TGTGCCAGCAGTGTATTCCAGGAACCAACCTTCCCTAGCACAGATACGCAGTATTTT. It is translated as CASSVFQEPTFPSTDTQYF. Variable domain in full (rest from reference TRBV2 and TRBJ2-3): EPEVTQTPSHQVTQMGQEVILRCVPISNHLYFYWYRQILGQKVEFLVSFYNNEISEKSEIFDDQFSVERPDGSNFTLKIRSTKLEDSAMYFCASSVFQEPTFPSTDTQYFGPGTRLTVL.

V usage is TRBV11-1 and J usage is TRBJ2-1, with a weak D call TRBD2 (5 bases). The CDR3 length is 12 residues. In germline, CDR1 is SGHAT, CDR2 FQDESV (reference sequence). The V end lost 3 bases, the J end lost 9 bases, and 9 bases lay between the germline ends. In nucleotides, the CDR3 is TGTGCCAGCAGCTTCTCGGGGTTTGAGCAGTTCTTC. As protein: CASSFSGFEQFF. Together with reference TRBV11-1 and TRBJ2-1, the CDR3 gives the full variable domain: EAEVAQSPRYKITEKSQAVAFWCDPISGHATLYWYRQILGQGPELLVQFQDESVVDDSQLPKDRFSAERLKGVDSTLKIQPAELGDSAMYLCASSFSGFEQFFGPGTRLTVL.

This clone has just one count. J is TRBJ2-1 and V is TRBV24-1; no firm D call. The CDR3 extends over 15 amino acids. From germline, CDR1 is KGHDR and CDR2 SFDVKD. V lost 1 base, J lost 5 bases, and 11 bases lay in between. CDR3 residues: CATSDFSGSDNEQFF. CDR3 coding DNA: TGTGCCACCAGTGATTTTTCAGGCTCAGACAATGAGCAGTTCTTC.

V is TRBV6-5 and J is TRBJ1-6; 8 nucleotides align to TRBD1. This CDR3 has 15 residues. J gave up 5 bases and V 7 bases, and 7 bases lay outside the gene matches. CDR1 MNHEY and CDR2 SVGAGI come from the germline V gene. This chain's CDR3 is CASTRTGKNNSPLHF. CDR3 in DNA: TGTGCCAGCACCCGGACAGGGAAGAATAATTCACCCCTCCACTTT.

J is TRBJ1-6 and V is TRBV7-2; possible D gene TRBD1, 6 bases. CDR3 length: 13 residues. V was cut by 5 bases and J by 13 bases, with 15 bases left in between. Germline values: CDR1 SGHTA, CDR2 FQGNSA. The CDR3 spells CASSRGGSEPLHF. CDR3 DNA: TGTGCCAGCAGCAGGGGGGGATCCGAGCCCCTCCACTTT.